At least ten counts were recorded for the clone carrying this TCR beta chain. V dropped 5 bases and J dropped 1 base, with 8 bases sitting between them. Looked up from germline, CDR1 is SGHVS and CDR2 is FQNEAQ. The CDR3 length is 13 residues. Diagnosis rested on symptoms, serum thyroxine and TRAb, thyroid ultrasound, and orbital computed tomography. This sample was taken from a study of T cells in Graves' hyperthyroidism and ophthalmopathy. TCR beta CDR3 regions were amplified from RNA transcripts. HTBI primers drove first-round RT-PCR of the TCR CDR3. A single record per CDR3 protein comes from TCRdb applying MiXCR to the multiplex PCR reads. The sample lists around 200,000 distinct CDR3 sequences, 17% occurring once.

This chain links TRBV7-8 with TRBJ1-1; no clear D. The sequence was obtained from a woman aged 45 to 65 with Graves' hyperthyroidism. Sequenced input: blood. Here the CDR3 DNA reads TGTGCCAGCAGCCTGCACACGAACACTGAAGCTTTCTTT. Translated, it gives CASSLHTNTEAFF.